A selection of T cell receptor beta chains follows, all from one sample in a study of T cell responses to AZD1222 COVID-19 vaccine. Sequencing was performed with immunoSEQ multiplex PCR; in TCRdb, only in-frame clones are kept and a portion is missing. The data hold roughly 58,000 clones, with around 83% observed a single time. The specimen comprised peripheral blood, sampled on day 0 of MenACWY control vaccination. Receptors were obtained from an adult in good health. The CDR3 runs from the conserved cysteine through the conserved F or W.

J: TRBJ1-2; V: TRBV7-9; CDR3: CASSSLGTGGYTF
J: TRBJ1-6; V: TRBV27; CDR3: CASSLPGGASPLHF
J: TRBJ2-1; V: TRBV19; CDR3: CASRPFGDYNEQFF
J: TRBJ2-7; V: TRBV29-1; CDR3: CSVSVDRYSYEQYF
J: TRBJ1-5; V: TRBV21-1; CDR3: CASSRDQGILLSNQPQHF
J: TRBJ2-3; V: TRBV5-1; CDR3: CASSNGTAGTDTQYF
J: TRBJ1-1; V: TRBV7-9; CDR3: CASSRSGGDEAFF
J: TRBJ1-2; V: TRBV6-2/TRBV6-3; CDR3: CASSSRYRDYGYTF
J: TRBJ1-2; V: TRBV2; CDR3: CASRDTGNYGYTF
J: TRBJ2-1; V: TRBV7-6; CDR3: CASSLAGPPYNEQFF
J: TRBJ2-5; V: TRBV7-8; CDR3: CASSLSGSGSETQYF